This entry is about one T cell receptor beta chain. Its matching antigen is unknown. The sequenced fragment ends 3 residues before the CDR3 boundary, so the rest is inferred from the germline J gene. The germline gives CDR1 LNHDA, CDR2 SQIVND (reference sequence). The CDR3 is 14 amino acids. This entry comes from a study of Tregs in tolerant kidney transplant recipients. Whole-study findings and limits: Biological reproducibility was not directly addressed, but technical replication error appeared minimal.

Recipients received nonmyeloablative bone marrow transplants from related graft donors, with transient mixed chimerism. Using immunoSEQ multiplex PCR, the repertoire was profiled, and TCRdb retains in-frame clones only, with some absent. This repertoire includes 13,000 to 15,000 clones. The chain carries TRBV19 and TRBJ2-3; a possible D gene is TRBD2 (6 bases). The receptor was derived from a human patient who received a combined kidney and bone marrow transplant. Some T cells may arise from the graft donor. Sequences were derived from CD8+ T cells from blood (PBMCs), sampled 6 months after the transplant. CDR3 DNA, as far as it was read: TGTGCCAGTGGCCGGCGGGGACTCCAAGAGACG. Translating it yields CASGRRGLQET. The whole CDR3 protein is CASGRRGLQETQYF.